These 9 T cell receptor beta chains originate from one sample sequenced in a study of PD-L1 blockade in urothelial cancer. Using immunoSEQ multiplex PCR, the repertoire was profiled, and TCRdb retains in-frame clones only, with some absent. The sample contains under 30,000 clones, approximately 90% of which appear only once. The material sequenced was PBMCs, taken around atezolizumab (anti-PD-L1) treatment. The receptors stem from a man aged 45-65 years with urothelial cancer.

This chain links TRBV27 with TRBJ2-1; tentatively, D is TRBD1 or TRBD2 (9 bases each). V was trimmed by 6 bases and J by 4 bases, leaving 25 bases between them. Germline V gene sequence: CDR1 MNHEY, CDR2 SMNVEV (reference sequence). The CDR3 extends over 18 amino acids. The CDR3 DNA reads as TGTGCCAGCAGGGGGGACAGGGAAGGGCTAGCGGGGTACAATGAGCAGTTCTTC. Translated, it gives CASRGDREGLAGYNEQFF.

This chain uses TRBV27 with TRBJ2-3, with 16 bases lining up with TRBD2. After removal of 6 bases from V and 4 bases from J, the junction contained 7 bases not matched to a gene. The CDR3 spans 17 residues. From germline, CDR1 is MNHEY and CDR2 SMNVEV (reference sequence). The CDR3 DNA reads as TGTGCCAGCAGACGCGAGGGGACTAGCGGGGGGGCAGATACGCAGTATTTT. This encodes CASRREGTSGGADTQYF.

The rearrangement uses TRBV9 and TRBJ2-5; 9 nucleotides align to TRBD1. CDR3 length equals 16 residues. With 4 bases clipped from V and 4 bases from J, the junction kept 11 bases outside the gene matches. Germline V gene data show CDR1 as SGDLS and CDR2 as YYNGEE. This CDR3 is CASSLTGTGNGETQYF. As DNA, the CDR3 is TGTGCCAGCAGCTTAACCGGGACAGGGAATGGAGAGACCCAGTACTTC.

DNA of the CDR3: TGTGCCAGACCGTGGGCGGGAGTTTCTCCCGGGGAGCTGTTTTTT. It is translated as CARPWAGVSPGELFF. The genes are TRBV6-4 and TRBJ2-2; 7 bases line up with TRBD2. Germline V gene sequence: CDR1 MRHNA, CDR2 SNTAGT. With V trimmed by 9 bases and J by 6 bases, 13 bases remained unmatched. CDR3 size: 15 residues.

This chain links TRBV2 with TRBJ2-7, with 9 bases fitting TRBD1. V lost 4 bases to trimming and J lost 3 bases; unmatched junction nucleotides: 1. The CDR3 is made up of 13 amino acids. The germline gives CDR1 SNHLY, CDR2 FYNNEI. Here the CDR3 reads CASSGTGDYEQYF. The CDR3 DNA reads TGTGCCAGCAGTGGGACAGGGGACTACGAGCAGTACTTC.

V usage is TRBV19 and J usage is TRBJ2-6, with 7 bases matching TRBD2. The CDR3 is made up of 17 amino acids. Germline lookup yields CDR1 LNHDA and CDR2 SQIVND (reference sequence). The trim removed 8 bases at V and 0 bases at J, leaving 10 bases unmatched. CDR3 nucleotide sequence: TGTGCCAGTGCCCCGGATGGGGGGGGCTCTGGGGCCAACGTCCTGACTTTC. Translation gives CASAPDGGGSGANVLTF. The full variable domain, with the rest looked up from reference TRBV19 and TRBJ2-6, is DGGITQSPKYLFRKEGQNVTLSCEQNLNHDAMYWYRQDPGQGLRLIYYSQIVNDFQKGDIAEGYSVSREKKESFPLTVTSAQKNPTAFYLCASAPDGGGSGANVLTFGAGSRLTVL.

The genes are TRBV20-1 and TRBJ2-7; 7 bases map to TRBD2. This CDR3 comprises 11 residues. V lost 6 bases, J lost 5 bases, and 4 bases stayed unmatched. Germline values: CDR1 DFQATT, CDR2 SNEGSKA (reference sequence). CDR3 sequence: CSAPRGDEQYF. The CDR3 DNA sequence: TGCAGTGCCCCCCGGGGGGACGAGCAGTACTTC.

This clone was observed once. The chain employs TRBV18 and TRBJ2-3, with 14 bases matching TRBD2. Germline V gives CDR1 KGHSH, CDR2 LQKENI. The CDR3 sequence is 18 residues long. V was clipped by 1 base and J by 6 bases; unmatched bases: 9. The CDR3 DNA follows: TGTGCCAGCTCACCACTGGAGACTAGCGGGAGGGCCGGGGATACGCAGTATTTT. Protein: CASSPLETSGRAGDTQYF.

The chain uses TRBV11-2 and TRBJ2-1; maybe TRBD2 (5 bases). Germline values: CDR1 SGHAT, CDR2 FQNNGV. Trimming removed 5 bases at V and 6 bases at J, with 26 bases between. The CDR3 contains 18 residues. CDR3 sequence: CASSAGVLSGQRPNEQFF. The CDR3 DNA sequence: TGTGCCAGCAGCGCGGGTGTCCTTTCGGGCCAGAGGCCCAATGAGCAGTTCTTC.